The 21 T cell receptor beta chains below all came from one sample that was sequenced in a study of Ad26.COV2.S vaccination and SARS-CoV-2 variants. Repertoires were generated with immunoSEQ multiplex PCR, while TCRdb's copy carries only in-frame clones and drops some. Of hundreds of thousands of clones detected, 75% to 90% appear once; the ten largest clones hold about 11%. Treatment meaning: some 20 received Ad26.COV2.S at low or high dose, single or two shots; roughly 5 received placebo; per-sample allocation not given. On day 63 after the first injection, vaccine and placebo recipients gave samples. The sequencing here drew on peripheral blood, taken in a trial of Ad26.COV2.S vaccine versus placebo. All receptors come from a person between 18 and 60 years old who received the Ad26.COV2.S COVID-19 vaccine or a placebo.

The chain combines TRBV2 with TRBJ1-4; D possibly corresponds to TRBD1 (6 bases). The CDR3 runs to 13 residues. Trimming left V 11 bases short and J 6 bases short, with 16 bases between. Germline CDR1 SNHLY, CDR2 FYNNEI. DNA for the CDR3: TGTGCCGCAACAGGGTTGGGGGATGAAAAACTGTTTTTT. Translation: CAATGLGDEKLFF. Filled out from reference TRBV2 and TRBJ1-4, the complete variable domain reads EPEVTQTPSHQVTQMGQEVILRCVPISNHLYFYWYRQILGQKVEFLVSFYNNEISEKSEIFDDQFSVERPDGSNFTLKIRSTKLEDSAMYFCAATGLGDEKLFFGSGTQLSVL.

V and J are TRBV10-3 and TRBJ2-2; 10 positions agree with TRBD1. This CDR3 is 14 amino acids long. Per the germline V gene, CDR1 is ENHRY and CDR2 is SYGVKD. The V segment lost 7 bases and the J segment 3 bases; nucleotides outside the gene matches: 2. The CDR3, as DNA: TGTGCCATCACCGGGACAGGGGACACCGGGGAGCTGTTTTTT. Protein product: CAITGTGDTGELFF.

The rearrangement links TRBV9 to TRBJ2-1, with D perhaps TRBD1 (5 bases). CDR1 and CDR2 (germline): SGDLS, YYNGEE. Trimming left V 4 bases short and J 9 bases short, with 17 bases between. There are 14 residues in the CDR3. CDR3 DNA sequence: TGTGCCAGCAGCCCACGACCCGCAGGGCGTGAGCAGTTCTTC. It translates to CASSPRPAGREQFF.

V gene TRBV9 combines with J gene TRBJ2-1; TRBD2 matches at 8 bases. Per germline, CDR1 SGDLS and CDR2 YYNGEE. The V gene end was trimmed by 3 bases and the J gene end by 0 bases; junction bases not matched to a gene: 11. The CDR3 length is 18 residues. CDR3 sequence (DNA): TGTGCCAGCAGCGCTCGTTTTAGCGGGACGAGCTCCTACAATGAGCAGTTCTTC. It specifies CASSARFSGTSSYNEQFF.

The J gene is TRBJ2-5, the V gene TRBV7-9; no clear D. The CDR3 covers 13 residues. Germline CDR1 reads SEHNR; CDR2 reads FQNEAQ (reference sequence). The germline V and J ends were trimmed by 2 bases and 5 bases, with 9 bases remaining between them. The CDR3 region is CASSLLVRETQYF. The CDR3 DNA is TGTGCCAGCAGCTTATTGGTGCGCGAGACCCAGTACTTC.

The V and J genes are TRBV2 and TRBJ1-4; D uncertain. The CDR3 runs to 16 residues. CDR1 SNHLY and CDR2 FYNNEI come from the germline V gene. The germline V and J ends were trimmed by 5 bases and 2 bases, with 15 bases remaining between them. The CDR3 DNA reads as TGTGCCAGCAGTCTCACGAGGCCTGGGACTAATGAAAAACTGTTTTTT. It encodes CASSLTRPGTNEKLFF.

V and J are TRBV30 and TRBJ1-4; D remains unclear. The ends were cut back, 1 base at V and 8 bases at J, with 8 bases in the middle. CDR3 size: 12 residues. Germline assignment: CDR1 GTSNPN and CDR2 SVGIG (reference sequence). DNA for the CDR3: TGTGCCTGGAGTGCCTCGGGAGAAAAACTGTTTTTT. Protein sequence: CAWSASGEKLFF.

The CDR3 region is CASSGTGSPETQYF. CDR3 bases: TGCGCCAGCAGCGGGACAGGGTCCCCAGAGACCCAGTACTTC. V usage is TRBV5-1 and J usage is TRBJ2-5; TRBD1 aligns across 9 bases. Germline V gene lookup returns CDR1 SGHRS and CDR2 YFSETQ. This CDR3 is 14 amino acids long. The V and J ends lost 4 bases and 4 bases, in that order; junction bases with no gene match: 5.

In its sample, this clone was seen once. This sequence joins TRBV2 and TRBJ2-3, with 12 bases lining up with TRBD2. The ends lost 7 bases at V and 2 bases at J; junction bases unmatched: 4. Germline V CDR1 and CDR2: SNHLY, FYNNEI. The CDR3 runs to 15 residues. The CDR3 DNA is TGTGCCAGCAAGACTAGCGGGGGTAACACAGATACGCAGTATTTT. Encoded protein: CASKTSGGNTDTQYF.

J is TRBJ2-1 and V is TRBV7-2, with TRBD2 matching 9 bases. Germline V CDR1 and CDR2: SGHTA, FQGNSA. This CDR3 has 15 amino acids. Trimming took 5 bases from V and 10 from J; bases not matched to a gene: 12. CDR3 in amino acids: CASSPLAGAPGEQFF. CDR3 DNA sequence: TGTGCCAGCAGCCCTTTAGCGGGGGCTCCGGGGGAGCAGTTCTTC.

Only one count was recorded for this clone. The chain couples TRBV27 to TRBJ2-6; TRBD1 matches 7 bases. Trimming cost V 2 bases and J 0 bases; bases outside gene matches: 4. CDR1 and CDR2 from the germline V gene are MNHEY and SMNVEV (reference sequence). The CDR3 covers 17 residues. The CDR3 sequence is CASSLTGEGSGANVLTF. The CDR3 region has the DNA TGTGCCAGCAGTTTAACAGGGGAAGGCTCTGGGGCCAACGTCCTGACTTTC.

This clone has more than one count but fewer than ten. The rearrangement joins TRBV18 to TRBJ1-4; D might be TRBD1 (5 bases). The germline V gene has CDR1 KGHSH and CDR2 LQKENI. The CDR3 is made up of 14 amino acids. Trimming shortened V by 4 bases and J by 8 bases, and 14 bases separated the two germline ends. Written as DNA, the CDR3 is TGTGCCAGCTCACGGCGGGACGTCGGCGAAAAACTGTTTTTT. Protein product: CASSRRDVGEKLFF.

Only a few counts were recorded for this clone. V and J are TRBV4-2 and TRBJ2-7; 8 bases are shared with TRBD1. The CDR3 is 17 amino acids. The germline CDR1 and CDR2 sequences are LGHNA and YNFKEQ. V gave up 4 bases and J gave up 2 bases; unmatched junction bases: 13. The CDR3 spells CASSPEGNQGATYEQYF. The CDR3 coding sequence is TGTGCCAGCAGCCCTGAGGGAAATCAGGGGGCCACCTACGAGCAGTACTTC.

J is TRBJ1-1 and V is TRBV28; D is perhaps TRBD1 (5 bases). The CDR3 contains 14 residues. V was pared by 6 bases and J by 0 bases, with 11 bases between. Germline assignment: CDR1 MDHEN and CDR2 SYDVKM. The CDR3 DNA follows: TGTGCCAGCAGGAAGGGACGGCTGAACACTGAAGCTTTCTTT. This sequence encodes CASRKGRLNTEAFF. Full variable domain (rest looked up from reference TRBV28 and TRBJ1-1): DVKVTQSSRYLVKRTGEKVFLECVQDMDHENMFWYRQDPGLGLRLIYFSYDVKMKEKGDIPEGYSVSREKKERFSLILESASTNQTSMYLCASRKGRLNTEAFFGQGTRLTVV.

The table lists this clone with a count of one. V and J are TRBV4-3 and TRBJ1-2; TRBD1 might be the D (6 bases). Trimming took 1 base from V and 4 from J, leaving 10 bases between them. Germline V CDR1 and CDR2: LGHNA, YSLEER. This CDR3 spans 14 amino acids. The CDR3 region is CASSQGGPGYGYTF. The CDR3 DNA sequence: TGCGCCAGCAGCCAAGGGGGGCCGGGCTATGGCTACACCTTC.

The rearrangement joins TRBV13 to TRBJ2-7; the D gene is possibly TRBD2 (6 bases). CDR1 PRHDT and CDR2 FYEKMQ come from the germline V gene (reference sequence). This CDR3 is built from 15 residues. V was trimmed by 3 bases and J by 7 bases, leaving 19 bases between them. The CDR3: CASSFGGTLRGEQYF. The CDR3 bases are TGTGCCAGCAGCTTTGGGGGGACCCTCCGCGGGGAGCAGTACTTC.

The chain recombines TRBV6-2 or TRBV6-3 with TRBJ1-4; 7 bases line up with TRBD1. V trimming: 2 bases; J trimming: 8 bases; junction bases outside the gene matches: 11. The germline CDR1 and CDR2 sequences are MNHEY and SVGEGT. This CDR3 has 16 amino acids. CDR3 in DNA: TGTGCCAGCAGTTACCCTGAGGGGGCACCGCGGGAAAAACTGTTTTTT. Encoded protein: CASSYPEGAPREKLFF.

This sequence joins TRBV11-3 and TRBJ2-1; perhaps D is TRBD1 or TRBD2 (6 bases each). V lost 1 base and J lost 10, with 8 bases in between. The CDR3 has 12 amino acids. Germline assignment: CDR1 SGHNT and CDR2 YENEEA. The chain's CDR3 is CASSLVGGEQFF. CDR3 nucleotides: TGTGCCAGCAGCTTAGTAGGGGGGGAGCAGTTCTTC.

As regards this clone: A junction boundary mismatches the germline segment, possibly from a read error. V and J are TRBV7-9 and TRBJ1-2, with TRBD1 identical over 9 bases. The CDR3 loop spans 15 amino acids. Germline V gene sequence: CDR1 SEHNR, CDR2 FQNEAQ (reference sequence). CDR3 coding DNA: TGTGCCGGCAGCCAGACAGGGGGTAGAGACTATGGCTACACCTTC. Its protein product is CAGSQTGGRDYGYTF.

The chain links TRBV4-3 to TRBJ2-4; perhaps TRBD2 as D (5 bases). CDR1 is LGHNA, CDR2 YSLEER, per germline. The CDR3 sequence is 16 residues long. Trimming took 3 bases from V and 6 from J, leaving 18 bases between them. DNA of the CDR3: TGCGCCAGCAGCCAGGGCCGGGTCTCGCGGGCAAACATTCAGTACTTC. Translated: CASSQGRVSRANIQYF.

The chain combines TRBV24-1 with TRBJ1-1, with 9 bases that match TRBD1. The length of the CDR3 is 16 residues. Germline CDR1 and CDR2: KGHDR and SFDVKD. V gave up 4 bases and J gave up 4 bases; unmatched junction bases: 9. The CDR3 sequence: CATSDPTGGYCTEAFF. For the CDR3, the DNA is TGTGCCACCAGTGACCCGACAGGGGGGTATTGCACTGAAGCTTTCTTT.